What follows describes a single T cell receptor (beta chain). Generated by immunoSEQ multiplex PCR, the TCRdb table keeps only in-frame clones and is missing some. Of about 130,000 clones listed, about 88% are singletons. This specimen belongs to a study of blood T cell repertoires in COVID-19. Study in general: COVID-19 samples from acute and convalescent phases originated in the United States, Italy and Spain.

Sequenced input: PBMCs or T cells enriched from blood (not recorded which). The source is a woman aged 50 to 65 who had recovered from COVID-19.

The CDR3 bases are TGCGCCAGCAGTCCCGGGACAGGGGTTGTCGAGCAGTACTTC. This sequence encodes CASSPGTGVVEQYF. The chain couples TRBV10-1 to TRBJ2-7; 10 nucleotides align to TRBD1. Germline-derived CDR1 and CDR2 are WNHNN and SYGVQD (reference sequence). With 5 bases clipped from V and 6 bases from J, the junction kept 7 bases outside the gene matches. This CDR3 is built from 14 residues.